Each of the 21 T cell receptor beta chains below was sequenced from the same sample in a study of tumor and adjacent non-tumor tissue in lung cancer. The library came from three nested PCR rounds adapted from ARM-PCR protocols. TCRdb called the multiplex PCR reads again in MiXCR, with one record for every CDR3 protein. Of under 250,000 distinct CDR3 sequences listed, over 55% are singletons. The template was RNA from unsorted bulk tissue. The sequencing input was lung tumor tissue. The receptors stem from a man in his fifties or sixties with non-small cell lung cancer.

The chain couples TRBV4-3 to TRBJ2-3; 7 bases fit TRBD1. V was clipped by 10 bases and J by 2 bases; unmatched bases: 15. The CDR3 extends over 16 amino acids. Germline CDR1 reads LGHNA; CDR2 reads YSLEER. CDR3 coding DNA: TGCGCCACCAGTCAAGATAGAGGGGGCACCACAGATACGCAGTATTTT. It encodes CATSQDRGGTTDTQYF.

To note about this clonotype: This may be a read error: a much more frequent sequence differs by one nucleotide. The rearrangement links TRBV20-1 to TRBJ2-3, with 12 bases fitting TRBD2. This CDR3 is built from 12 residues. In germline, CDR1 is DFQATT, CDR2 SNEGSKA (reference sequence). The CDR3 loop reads CTASGGDGTQYF. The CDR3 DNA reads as TGCACTGCTAGCGGGGGGGATGGTACGCAGTATTTT.

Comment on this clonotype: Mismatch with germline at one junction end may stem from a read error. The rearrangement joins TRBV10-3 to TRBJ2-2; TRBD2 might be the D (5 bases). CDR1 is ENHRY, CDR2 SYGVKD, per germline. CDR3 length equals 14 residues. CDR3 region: CVITEGVNTGELFF. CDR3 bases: TGTGTCATCACTGAGGGAGTGAACACCGGGGAGCTGTTTTTT.

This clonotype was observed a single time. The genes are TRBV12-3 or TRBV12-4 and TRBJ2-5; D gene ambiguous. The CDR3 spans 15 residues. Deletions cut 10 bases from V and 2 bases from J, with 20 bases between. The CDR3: CAIRHSGLVQETQYF. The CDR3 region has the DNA TGTGCCATCAGGCATAGTGGGCTTGTTCAAGAGACCCAGTACTTC.

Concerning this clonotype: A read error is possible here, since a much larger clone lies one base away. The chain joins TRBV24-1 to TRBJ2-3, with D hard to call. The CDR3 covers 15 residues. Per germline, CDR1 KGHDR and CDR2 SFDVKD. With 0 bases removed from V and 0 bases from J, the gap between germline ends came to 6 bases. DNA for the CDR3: TGTGCCACCAGTGATTTGCGGGTCAGCACAGATACGCAGTATTTT. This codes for CATSDLRVSTDTQYF.

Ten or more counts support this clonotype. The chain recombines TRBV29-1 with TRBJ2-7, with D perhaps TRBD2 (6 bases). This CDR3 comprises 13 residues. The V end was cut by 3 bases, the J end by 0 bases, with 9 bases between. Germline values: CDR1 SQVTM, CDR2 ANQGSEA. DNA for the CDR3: TGCAGCGTTGATTACGGGAGCTCCTACGAGCAGTACTTC. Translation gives CSVDYGSSYEQYF.

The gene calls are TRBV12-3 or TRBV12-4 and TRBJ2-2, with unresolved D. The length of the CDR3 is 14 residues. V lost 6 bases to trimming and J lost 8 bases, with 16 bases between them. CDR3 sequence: CASSIAGVAGELFF. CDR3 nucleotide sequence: TGTGCCAGCAGCATAGCAGGAGTGGCGGGGGAGCTGTTTTTT.

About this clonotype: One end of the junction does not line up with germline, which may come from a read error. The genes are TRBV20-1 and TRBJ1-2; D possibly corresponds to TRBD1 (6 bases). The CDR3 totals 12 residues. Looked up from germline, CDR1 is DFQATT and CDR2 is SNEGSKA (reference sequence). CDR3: CSAREGGGGYIF. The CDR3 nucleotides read TGCAGTGCTAGAGAGGGAGGGGGGGGCTACATCTTC.

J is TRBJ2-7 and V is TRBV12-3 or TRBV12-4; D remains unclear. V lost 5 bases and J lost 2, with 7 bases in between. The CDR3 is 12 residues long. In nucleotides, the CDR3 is TGTGCCAGCAGTGTGGTCACCTACGAGCAGTACTTC. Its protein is CASSVVTYEQYF.

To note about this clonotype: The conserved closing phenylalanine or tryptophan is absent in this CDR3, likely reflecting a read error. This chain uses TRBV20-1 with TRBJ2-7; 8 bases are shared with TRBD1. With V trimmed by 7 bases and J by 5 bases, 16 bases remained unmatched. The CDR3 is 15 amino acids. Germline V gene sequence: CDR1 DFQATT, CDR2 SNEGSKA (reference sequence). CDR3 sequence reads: CSVLSPGGSIDEQYL. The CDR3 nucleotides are TGCAGTGTTCTCAGCCCAGGGGGCAGTATCGACGAGCAGTACCTC.

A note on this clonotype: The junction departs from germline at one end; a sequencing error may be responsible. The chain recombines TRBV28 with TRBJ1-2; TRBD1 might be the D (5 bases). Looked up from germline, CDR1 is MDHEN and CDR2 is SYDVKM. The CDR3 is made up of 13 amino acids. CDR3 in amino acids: CASSLSGAYGYTF. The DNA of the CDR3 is TGTGCCAGCAGTTTATCCGGGGCTTATGGCTACACTTTC.

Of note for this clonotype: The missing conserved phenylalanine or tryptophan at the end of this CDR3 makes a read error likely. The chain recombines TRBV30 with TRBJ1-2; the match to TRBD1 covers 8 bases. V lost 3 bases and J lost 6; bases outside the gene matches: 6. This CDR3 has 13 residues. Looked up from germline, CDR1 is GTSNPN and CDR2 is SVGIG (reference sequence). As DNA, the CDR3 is TGTGCCTGGAGGACGACAGGGGTCCATGGCTACACCTTA. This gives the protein CAWRTTGVHGYTL.

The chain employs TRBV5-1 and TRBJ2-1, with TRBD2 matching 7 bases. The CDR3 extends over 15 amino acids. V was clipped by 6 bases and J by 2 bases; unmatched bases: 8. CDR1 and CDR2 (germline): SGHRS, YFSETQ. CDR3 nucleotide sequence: TGCGCCAGCAACCGAGCGGGGTATGCCTACAATGAGCAGTTCTTC. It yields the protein CASNRAGYAYNEQFF.

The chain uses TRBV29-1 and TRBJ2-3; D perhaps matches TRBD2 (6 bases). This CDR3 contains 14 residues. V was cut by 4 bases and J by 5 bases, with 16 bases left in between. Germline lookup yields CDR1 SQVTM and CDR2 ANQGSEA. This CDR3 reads CSVGLGGTRDTQYF. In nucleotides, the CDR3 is TGCAGCGTTGGCCTTGGGGGGACTCGAGATACGCAGTATTTT.

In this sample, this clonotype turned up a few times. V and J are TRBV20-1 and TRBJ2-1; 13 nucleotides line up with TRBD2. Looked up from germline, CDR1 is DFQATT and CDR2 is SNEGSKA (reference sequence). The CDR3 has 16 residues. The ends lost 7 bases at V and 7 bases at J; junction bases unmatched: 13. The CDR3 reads CSVIGLAGAGRNEQFF. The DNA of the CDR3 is TGCAGTGTTATCGGACTAGCGGGGGCCGGGAGGAATGAGCAGTTCTTC.

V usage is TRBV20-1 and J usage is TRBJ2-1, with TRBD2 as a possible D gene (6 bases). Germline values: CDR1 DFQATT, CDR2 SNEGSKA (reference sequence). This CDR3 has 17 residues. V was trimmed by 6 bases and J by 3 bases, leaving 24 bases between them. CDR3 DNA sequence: TGCAGTGCCCCACTCCCGACGGGACTCGGGCACTACAATGAGCAGTTCTTC. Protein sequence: CSAPLPTGLGHYNEQFF.

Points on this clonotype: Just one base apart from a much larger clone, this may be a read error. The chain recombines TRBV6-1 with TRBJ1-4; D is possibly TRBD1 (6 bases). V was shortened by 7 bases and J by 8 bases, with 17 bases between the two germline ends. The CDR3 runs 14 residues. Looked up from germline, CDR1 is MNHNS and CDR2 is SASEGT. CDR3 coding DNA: TGTGCCAGCACCTTGGACAGTGGGAGAGAAAAACTGTTTTTT. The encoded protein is CASTLDSGREKLFF.

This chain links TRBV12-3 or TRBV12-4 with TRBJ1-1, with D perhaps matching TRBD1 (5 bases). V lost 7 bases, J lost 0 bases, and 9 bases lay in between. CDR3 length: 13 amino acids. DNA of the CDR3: TGTGCCAGCACCAGACAGTTGAACACTGAAGCTTTCTTT. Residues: CASTRQLNTEAFF.

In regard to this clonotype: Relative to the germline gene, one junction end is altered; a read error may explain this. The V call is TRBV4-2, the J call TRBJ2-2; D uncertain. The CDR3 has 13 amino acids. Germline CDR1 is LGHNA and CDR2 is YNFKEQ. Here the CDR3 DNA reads TGTGCCAGGAGCCAAGAAGAGTCCGGGGAGCTGTTTTTT. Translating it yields CARSQEESGELFF.

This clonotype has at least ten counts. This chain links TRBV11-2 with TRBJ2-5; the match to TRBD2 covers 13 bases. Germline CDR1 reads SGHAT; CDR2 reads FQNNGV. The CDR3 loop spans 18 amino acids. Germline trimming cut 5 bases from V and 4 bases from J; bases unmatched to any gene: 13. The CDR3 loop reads CASSTRLAGGTIGETQYF. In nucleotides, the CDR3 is TGTGCCAGCAGCACCCGACTAGCGGGGGGTACCATAGGAGAGACCCAGTACTTC.

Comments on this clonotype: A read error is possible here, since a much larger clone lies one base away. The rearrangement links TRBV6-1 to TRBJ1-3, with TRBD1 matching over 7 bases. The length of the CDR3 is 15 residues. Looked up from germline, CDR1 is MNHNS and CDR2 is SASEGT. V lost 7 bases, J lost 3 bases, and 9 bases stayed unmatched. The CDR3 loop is CASKQTGVIGNTIYF. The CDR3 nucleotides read TGTGCCAGCAAACAAACAGGGGTGATTGGAAACACCATATATTTT.